A selection of T cell receptor beta chains follows, all from one sample in a study of shared clonotypes between healthy human individuals. TCRdb keeps only in-frame clones here, not all; method: immunoSEQ multiplex PCR. Of 2 million to 2.5 million clones listed, more than 85% were seen once; the top ten hold around 0.4%. Sample: naive CD4+ T cells from PBMCs. The source of these receptors is a man younger than 35 in good health. Some clones in this sample may be carry-over from other donors' samples. CDR3s leave out the opening cysteine and the closing phenylalanine or tryptophan.

j_call: TRBJ2-1
v_call: TRBV4-2
cdr3_aa: ASSQFGNLQYNEQF

j_call: TRBJ2-7
v_call: TRBV6-4
cdr3_aa: ASSVIGYAYEQY

j_call: TRBJ1-5
v_call: TRBV2
cdr3_aa: ASSRQGKRVGNQPQH

j_call: TRBJ2-6
v_call: TRBV7-2
cdr3_aa: ASSGQGRGSGANVLT

j_call: TRBJ2-5
v_call: TRBV7-2
cdr3_aa: ASSQAGGQETQY

j_call: TRBJ1-5
v_call: TRBV2
cdr3_aa: ASERRRQAINVNQPQH

j_call: TRBJ2-7
v_call: TRBV6-5
cdr3_aa: ASGLAGGDYEQY

j_call: TRBJ1-1
v_call: TRBV5-1
cdr3_aa: AGSLGPRGNTEAF

j_call: TRBJ2-2
v_call: TRBV7-7
cdr3_aa: ASSPQPRGSTGELF

j_call: TRBJ2-7
v_call: TRBV5-1
cdr3_aa: ASSWGQGGYEQY

j_call: TRBJ2-1
v_call: TRBV6-1
cdr3_aa: ASSDRRAGSSEQF

j_call: TRBJ2-5
v_call: TRBV5-1
cdr3_aa: ASSFGAGEETQY

j_call: TRBJ2-7
v_call: TRBV18
cdr3_aa: ASSPGQPQGSYEQY

j_call: TRBJ2-3
v_call: TRBV11-3
cdr3_aa: ASSPSPSTDTQY